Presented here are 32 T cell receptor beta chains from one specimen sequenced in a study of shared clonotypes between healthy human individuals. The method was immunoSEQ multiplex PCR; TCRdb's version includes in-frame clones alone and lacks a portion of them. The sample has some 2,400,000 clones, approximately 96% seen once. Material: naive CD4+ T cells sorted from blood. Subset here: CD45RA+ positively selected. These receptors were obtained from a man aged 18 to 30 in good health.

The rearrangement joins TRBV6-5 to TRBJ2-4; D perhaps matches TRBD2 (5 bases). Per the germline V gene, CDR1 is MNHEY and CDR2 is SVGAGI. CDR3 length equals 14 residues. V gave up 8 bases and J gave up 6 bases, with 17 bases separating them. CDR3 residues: CASSRGHKGNIQYF. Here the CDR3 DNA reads TGTGCCAGCTCCAGAGGGCACAAGGGAAACATTCAGTACTTC.

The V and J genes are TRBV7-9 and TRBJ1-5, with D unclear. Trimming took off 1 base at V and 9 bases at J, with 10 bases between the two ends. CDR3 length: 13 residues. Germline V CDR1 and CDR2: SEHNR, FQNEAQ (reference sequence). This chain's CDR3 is CASSLDSSSPQHF. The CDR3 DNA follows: TGTGCCAGCAGCTTAGACAGCTCTTCGCCCCAGCATTTT.

The CDR3 reads CASSSGPGDTQYF. The DNA of the CDR3 is TGTGCCAGCAGCTCGGGCCCGGGAGATACGCAGTATTTT. This chain connects TRBV7-9 to TRBJ2-3; D not certain. Germline loops: CDR1 SEHNR, CDR2 FQNEAQ (reference sequence). V was pared by 4 bases and J by 5 bases, with 10 bases between. This CDR3 contains 13 residues.

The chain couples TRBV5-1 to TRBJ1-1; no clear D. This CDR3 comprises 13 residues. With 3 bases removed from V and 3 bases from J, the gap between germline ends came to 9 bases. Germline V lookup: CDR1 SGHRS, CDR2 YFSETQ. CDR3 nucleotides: TGCGCCAGCAGCTCCCAGTGGGACACTGAAGCTTTCTTT. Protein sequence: CASSSQWDTEAFF.

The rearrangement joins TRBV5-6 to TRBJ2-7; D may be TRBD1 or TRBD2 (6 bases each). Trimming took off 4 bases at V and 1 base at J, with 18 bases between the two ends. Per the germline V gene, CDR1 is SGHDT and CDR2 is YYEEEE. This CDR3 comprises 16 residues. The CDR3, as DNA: TGTGCCAGCAGCCCGGATGGGGGGCAAAGATCCTACGAGCAGTACTTC. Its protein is CASSPDGGQRSYEQYF.

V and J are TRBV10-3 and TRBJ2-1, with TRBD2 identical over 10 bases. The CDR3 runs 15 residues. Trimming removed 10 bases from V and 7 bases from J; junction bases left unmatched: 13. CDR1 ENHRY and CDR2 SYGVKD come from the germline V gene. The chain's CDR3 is CASWGDLAGVNEQFF. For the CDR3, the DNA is TGTGCCAGCTGGGGTGATCTAGCGGGAGTGAATGAGCAGTTCTTC.

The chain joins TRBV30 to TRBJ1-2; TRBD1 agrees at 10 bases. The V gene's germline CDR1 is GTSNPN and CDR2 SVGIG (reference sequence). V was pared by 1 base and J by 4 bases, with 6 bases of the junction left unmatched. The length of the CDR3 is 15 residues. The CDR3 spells CAWSAQRDRGYGYTF. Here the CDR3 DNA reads TGTGCCTGGAGTGCTCAGCGGGACAGGGGCTATGGCTACACCTTC.

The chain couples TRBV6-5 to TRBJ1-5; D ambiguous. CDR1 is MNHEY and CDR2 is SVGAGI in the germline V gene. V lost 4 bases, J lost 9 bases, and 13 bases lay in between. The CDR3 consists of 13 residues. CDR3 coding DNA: TGTGCCAGCAGTTTAGACGGAATCGGGCCCCAGCATTTT. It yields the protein CASSLDGIGPQHF.

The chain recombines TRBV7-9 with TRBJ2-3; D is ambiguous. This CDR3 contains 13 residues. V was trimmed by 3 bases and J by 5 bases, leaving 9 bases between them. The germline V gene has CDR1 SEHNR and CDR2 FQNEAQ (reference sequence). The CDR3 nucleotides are TGTGCCAGCAGCTTCATGTCGATAGATACGCAGTATTTT. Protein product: CASSFMSIDTQYF.

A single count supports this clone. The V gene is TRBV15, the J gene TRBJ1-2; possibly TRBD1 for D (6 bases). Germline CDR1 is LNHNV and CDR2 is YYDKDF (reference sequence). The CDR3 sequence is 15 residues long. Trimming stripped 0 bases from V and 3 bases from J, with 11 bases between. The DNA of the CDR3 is TGTGCCACCAGCAGAGATGGGAGGACAGACTATGGCTACACCTTC. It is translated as CATSRDGRTDYGYTF. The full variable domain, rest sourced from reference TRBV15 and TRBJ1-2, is DAMVIQNPRYQVTQFGKPVTLSCSQTLNHNVMYWYQQKSSQAPKLLFHYYDKDFNNEADTPDNFQSRRPNTSFCFLDIRSPGLGDTAMYLCATSRDGRTDYGYTFGSGTRLTVV.

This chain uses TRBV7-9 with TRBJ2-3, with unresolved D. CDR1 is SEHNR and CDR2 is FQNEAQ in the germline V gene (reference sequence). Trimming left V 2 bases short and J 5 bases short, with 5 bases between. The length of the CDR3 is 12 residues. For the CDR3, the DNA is TGTGCCAGCAGCTTATATCAAGATACGCAGTATTTT. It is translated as CASSLYQDTQYF.

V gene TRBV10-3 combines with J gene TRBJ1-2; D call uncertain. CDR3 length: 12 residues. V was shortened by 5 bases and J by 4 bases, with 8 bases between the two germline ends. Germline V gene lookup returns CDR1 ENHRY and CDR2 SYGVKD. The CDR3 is CAISPGGYGYTF. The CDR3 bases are TGTGCCATCAGTCCCGGAGGCTATGGCTACACCTTC.

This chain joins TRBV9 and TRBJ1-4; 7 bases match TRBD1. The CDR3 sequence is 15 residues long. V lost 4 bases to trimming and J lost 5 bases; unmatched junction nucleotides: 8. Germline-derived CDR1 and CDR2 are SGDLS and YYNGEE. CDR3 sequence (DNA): TGTGCCAGCAGCACAGCCGGGACAGTCAATGAAAAACTGTTTTTT. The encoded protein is CASSTAGTVNEKLFF.

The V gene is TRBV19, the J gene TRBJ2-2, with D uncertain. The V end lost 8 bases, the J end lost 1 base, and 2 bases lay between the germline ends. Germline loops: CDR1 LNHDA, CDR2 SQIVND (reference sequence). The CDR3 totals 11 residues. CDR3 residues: CASGNTGELFF. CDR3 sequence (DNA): TGTGCCAGTGGGAACACCGGGGAGCTGTTTTTT.

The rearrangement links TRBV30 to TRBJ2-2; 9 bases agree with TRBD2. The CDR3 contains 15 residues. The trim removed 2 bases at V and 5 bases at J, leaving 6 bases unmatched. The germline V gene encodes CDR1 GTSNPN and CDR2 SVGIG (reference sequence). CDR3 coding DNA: TGTGCCTGGAGTTCCCTAGCGGGGAAAACCGGGGAGCTGTTTTTT. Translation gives CAWSSLAGKTGELFF.

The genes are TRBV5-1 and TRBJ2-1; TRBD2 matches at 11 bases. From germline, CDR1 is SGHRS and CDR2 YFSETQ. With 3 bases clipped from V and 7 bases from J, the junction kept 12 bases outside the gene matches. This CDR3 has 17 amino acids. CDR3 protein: CASSWTKLAGDWNEQFF. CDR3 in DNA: TGCGCCAGCAGCTGGACTAAACTAGCGGGGGATTGGAATGAGCAGTTCTTC.

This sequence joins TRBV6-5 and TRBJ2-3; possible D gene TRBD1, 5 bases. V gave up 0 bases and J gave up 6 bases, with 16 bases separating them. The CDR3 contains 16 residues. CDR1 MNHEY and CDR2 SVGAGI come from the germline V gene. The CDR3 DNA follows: TGTGCCAGCAGTTACTCAACCCGCAGGGCCGGGGATACGCAGTATTTT. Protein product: CASSYSTRRAGDTQYF.

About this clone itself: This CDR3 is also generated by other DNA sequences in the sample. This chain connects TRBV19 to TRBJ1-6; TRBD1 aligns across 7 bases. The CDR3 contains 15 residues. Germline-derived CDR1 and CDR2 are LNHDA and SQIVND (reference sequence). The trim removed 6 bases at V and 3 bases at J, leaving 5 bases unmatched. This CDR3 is CASSPRDSYNSPLHF. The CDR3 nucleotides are TGTGCCAGTAGCCCTCGGGACAGCTATAATTCACCCCTCCACTTT.

Here the CDR3 reads CASSPTPGQSVYEQYF. CDR3 nucleotides: TGCGCCAGCAGTCCTACTCCGGGACAGTCAGTTTACGAGCAGTACTTC. The chain has TRBV5-1 and TRBJ2-7; 7 nucleotides agree with TRBD1. The CDR3 spans 16 residues. The V and J ends lost 5 bases and 4 bases, in that order; junction bases with no gene match: 15. Germline CDR1 reads SGHRS; CDR2 reads YFSETQ.

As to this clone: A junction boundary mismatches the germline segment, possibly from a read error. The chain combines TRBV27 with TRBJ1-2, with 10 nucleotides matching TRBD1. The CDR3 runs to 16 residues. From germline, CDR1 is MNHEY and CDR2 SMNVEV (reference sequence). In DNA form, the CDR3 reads TGTGCCAGCAGCCGGGACAGGGGCGACCTAACTATGGCTACGGACTTC. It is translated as CASSRDRGDLTMATDF.

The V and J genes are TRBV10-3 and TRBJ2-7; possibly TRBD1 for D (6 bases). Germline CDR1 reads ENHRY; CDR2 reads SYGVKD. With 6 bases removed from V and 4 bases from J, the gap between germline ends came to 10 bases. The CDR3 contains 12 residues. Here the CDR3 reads CAISPGVYEQYF. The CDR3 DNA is TGTGCCATCAGCCCAGGGGTATACGAGCAGTACTTC.

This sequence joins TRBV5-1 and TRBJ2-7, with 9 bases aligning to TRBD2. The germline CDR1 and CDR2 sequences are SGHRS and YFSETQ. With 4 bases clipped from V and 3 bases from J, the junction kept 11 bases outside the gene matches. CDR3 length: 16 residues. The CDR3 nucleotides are TGCGCCAGCAGCCTACCAAGTCTAGCGGGGAACTACGAGCAGTACTTC. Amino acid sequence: CASSLPSLAGNYEQYF.

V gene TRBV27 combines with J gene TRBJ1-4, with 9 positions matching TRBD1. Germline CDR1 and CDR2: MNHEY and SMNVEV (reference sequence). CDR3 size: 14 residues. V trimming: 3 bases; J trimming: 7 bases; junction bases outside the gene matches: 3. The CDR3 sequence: CASSFRDRAEKLFF. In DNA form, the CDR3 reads TGTGCCAGCAGTTTTCGGGACAGGGCTGAAAAACTGTTTTTT.

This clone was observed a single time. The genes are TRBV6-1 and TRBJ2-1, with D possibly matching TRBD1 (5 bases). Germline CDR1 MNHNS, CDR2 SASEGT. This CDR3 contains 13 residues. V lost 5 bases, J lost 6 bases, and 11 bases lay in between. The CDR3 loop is CASSHPGRNEQFF. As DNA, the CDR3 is TGTGCCAGCAGTCACCCAGGGCGCAATGAGCAGTTCTTC.

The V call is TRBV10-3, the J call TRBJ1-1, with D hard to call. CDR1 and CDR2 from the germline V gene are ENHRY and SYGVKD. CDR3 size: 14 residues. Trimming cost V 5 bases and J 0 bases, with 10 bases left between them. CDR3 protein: CAISPYSMNTEAFF. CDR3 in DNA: TGTGCCATCAGTCCTTACAGTATGAACACTGAAGCTTTCTTT.

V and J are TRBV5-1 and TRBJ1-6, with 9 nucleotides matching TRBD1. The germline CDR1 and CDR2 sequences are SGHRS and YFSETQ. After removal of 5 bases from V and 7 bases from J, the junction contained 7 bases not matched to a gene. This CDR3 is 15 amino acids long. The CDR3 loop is CASRRRTGENSPLHF. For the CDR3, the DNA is TGCGCCAGCAGGAGGAGGACAGGGGAAAATTCACCCCTCCACTTT.

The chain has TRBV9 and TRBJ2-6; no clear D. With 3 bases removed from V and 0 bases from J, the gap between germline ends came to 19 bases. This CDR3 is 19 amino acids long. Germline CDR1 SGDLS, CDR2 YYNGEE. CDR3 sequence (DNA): TGTGCCAGCAGCGCCCCGGATCCTTCTCTTAGCTCTGGGGCCAACGTCCTGACTTTC. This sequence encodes CASSAPDPSLSSGANVLTF.

CDR3 DNA sequence: TGCGCCAGCAGCTATAGGGAAGGAACCGGGGAGCTGTTTTTT. Amino acids: CASSYREGTGELFF. The chain couples TRBV5-1 to TRBJ2-2; D not certain. V was trimmed by 3 bases and J by 5 bases, leaving 11 bases between them. The length of the CDR3 is 14 residues. The germline CDR1 and CDR2 sequences are SGHRS and YFSETQ.

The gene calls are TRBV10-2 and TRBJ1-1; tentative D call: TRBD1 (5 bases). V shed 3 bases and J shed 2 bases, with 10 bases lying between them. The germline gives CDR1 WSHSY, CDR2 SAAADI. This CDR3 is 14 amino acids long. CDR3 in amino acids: CASSEGQGNTEAFF. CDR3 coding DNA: TGCGCCAGCAGTGAAGGTCAGGGAAACACTGAAGCTTTCTTT.

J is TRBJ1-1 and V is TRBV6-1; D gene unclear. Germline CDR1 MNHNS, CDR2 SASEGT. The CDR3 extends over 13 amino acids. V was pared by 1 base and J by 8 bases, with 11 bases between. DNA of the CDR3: TGTGCCAGCAGTGAAGGTTTTAATCTCGAAGCTTTCTTT. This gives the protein CASSEGFNLEAFF.

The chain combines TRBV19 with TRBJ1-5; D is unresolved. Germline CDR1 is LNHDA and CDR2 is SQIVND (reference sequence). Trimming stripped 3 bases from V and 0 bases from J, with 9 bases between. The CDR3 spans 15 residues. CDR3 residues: CASSIIGYSNQPQHF. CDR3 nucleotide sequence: TGTGCCAGTAGTATCATAGGGTATAGCAATCAGCCCCAGCATTTT.

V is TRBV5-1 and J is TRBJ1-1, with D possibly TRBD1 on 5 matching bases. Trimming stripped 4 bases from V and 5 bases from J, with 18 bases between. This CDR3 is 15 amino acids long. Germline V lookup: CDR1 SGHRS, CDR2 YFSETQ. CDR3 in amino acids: CASSPDEGRGTEAFF. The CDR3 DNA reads TGCGCCAGCAGCCCGGACGAGGGTCGGGGGACTGAAGCTTTCTTT. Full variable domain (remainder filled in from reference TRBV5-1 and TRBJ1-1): KAGVTQTPRYLIKTRGQQVTLSCSPISGHRSVSWYQQTPGQGLQFLFEYFSETQRNKGNFPGRFSGRQFSNSRSEMNVSTLELGDSALYLCASSPDEGRGTEAFFGQGTRLTVV.